These 15 T cell receptor beta chains originate from one sample sequenced in a study of blood T cell repertoires in COVID-19. Clones were read by immunoSEQ multiplex PCR, and TCRdb kept only the in-frame ones, dropping some. This sample has 400,000 to 450,000 clones; roughly 90% occur once, and the top ten carry 0.8% to 0.85%. Specimen: peripheral blood. The origin of the receptors is a man aged 18-30 years with COVID-19, enrolled during active disease.

The chain recombines TRBV5-1 with TRBJ2-1, with 7 bases that match TRBD2. There are 15 residues in the CDR3. Germline V gene sequence: CDR1 SGHRS, CDR2 YFSETQ. V lost 0 bases to trimming and J lost 4 bases; unmatched junction nucleotides: 4. The CDR3 protein is CASSLEAGSYNEQFF. The CDR3 DNA is TGCGCCAGCAGCTTGGAAGCGGGGTCGTACAATGAGCAGTTCTTC.

This chain uses TRBV5-1 with TRBJ2-5; perhaps TRBD2 as D (6 bases). CDR1 and CDR2 from the germline V gene are SGHRS and YFSETQ. The CDR3 sequence is 15 residues long. V was shortened by 0 bases and J by 1 base, with 10 bases between the two germline ends. CDR3 region: CASSLVGGSQETQYF. DNA of the CDR3: TGCGCCAGCAGCTTGGTGGGAGGTTCCCAAGAGACCCAGTACTTC.

The chain carries TRBV5-1 and TRBJ2-7, with D possibly TRBD2 on 6 matching bases. The CDR3 length is 13 residues. The germline V gene has CDR1 SGHRS and CDR2 YFSETQ. V lost 0 bases and J lost 3, with 7 bases in between. CDR3 DNA: TGCGCCAGCAGCTTGGTAGCGGACTACGAGCAGTACTTC. Its protein is CASSLVADYEQYF.

This rearrangement joins TRBV9 to TRBJ1-4; 7 bases match TRBD1. Looked up from germline, CDR1 is SGDLS and CDR2 is YYNGEE. The CDR3 totals 14 residues. V was pared by 4 bases and J by 5 bases, with 5 bases of the junction left unmatched. The CDR3 DNA is TGTGCCAGCAGCAACCCAGGGGGGAATGAAAAACTGTTTTTT. Protein: CASSNPGGNEKLFF.

The chain joins TRBV13 to TRBJ2-7; 13 bases align to TRBD2. From germline, CDR1 is PRHDT and CDR2 FYEKMQ (reference sequence). The junction had 9 bases not matched to a gene; V was cut back by 4 bases and J by 3 bases. The CDR3 has 17 amino acids. The CDR3 region is CASSSRLAGGQSYEQYF. CDR3 nucleotides: TGTGCCAGCAGCTCCCGACTAGCGGGGGGCCAGAGCTACGAGCAGTACTTC.

The CDR3 DNA reads as TGTGCCAGCAGCTCAAGGCGGGGGCAAGAGACCCAGTACTTC. Its protein product is CASSSRRGQETQYF. The rearrangement links TRBV11-2 to TRBJ2-5; 7 bases match TRBD2. V was pared by 4 bases and J by 2 bases, with 4 bases of the junction left unmatched. Germline V lookup: CDR1 SGHAT, CDR2 FQNNGV. The CDR3 has 14 amino acids.

The chain is built from TRBV5-1 and TRBJ2-1; 7 nucleotides agree with TRBD2. This CDR3 region has 16 residues. Trimming at V came to 4 bases and at J to 3 bases, leaving 10 bases not matched to a gene. Per the germline V gene, CDR1 is SGHRS and CDR2 is YFSETQ. This CDR3 reads CASSPMASGNYNEQFF. The DNA for the CDR3 is TGCGCCAGCAGCCCCATGGCTAGCGGAAACTACAATGAGCAGTTCTTC. The full variable domain, in which reference TRBV5-1 and TRBJ2-1 provide the parts outside the CDR3, is KAGVTQTPRYLIKTRGQQVTLSCSPISGHRSVSWYQQTPGQGLQFLFEYFSETQRNKGNFPGRFSGRQFSNSRSEMNVSTLELGDSALYLCASSPMASGNYNEQFFGPGTRLTVL.

J is TRBJ1-4 and V is TRBV7-9, with D perhaps matching TRBD1 (5 bases). V lost 1 base, J lost 5 bases, and 11 bases lay in between. Germline V CDR1 and CDR2: SEHNR, FQNEAQ (reference sequence). The CDR3 spans 15 residues. CDR3 sequence: CASSLVFGGNEKLFF. The CDR3 coding sequence is TGTGCCAGCAGCTTAGTCTTCGGGGGGAATGAAAAACTGTTTTTT.

The CDR3 nucleotides are TGTGCCAGCAGCCAGGTACGGGAGGCAATGGGGGAGCAGTACTTC. Encoded protein: CASSQVREAMGEQYF. The rearrangement uses TRBV14 and TRBJ2-7, with 7 nucleotides matching TRBD2. Germline V gene sequence: CDR1 SGHDN, CDR2 FVKESK. CDR3 length equals 15 residues. Trimming removed 3 bases from V and 7 bases from J; junction bases left unmatched: 12.

This clone was detected only once. The chain joins TRBV2 to TRBJ2-1; 16 bases match TRBD2. From germline, CDR1 is SNHLY and CDR2 FYNNEI. V lost 0 bases to trimming and J lost 4 bases; unmatched junction nucleotides: 3. This CDR3 comprises 18 residues. The CDR3 is CASSEAGLAGGPYNEQFF. As DNA, the CDR3 is TGTGCCAGCAGTGAAGCGGGACTAGCGGGGGGGCCGTACAATGAGCAGTTCTTC.

The sample holds one count of this clone. The V gene is TRBV20-1, the J gene TRBJ2-5, with TRBD2 matching 7 bases. The V and J ends lost 3 bases and 2 bases, in that order; junction bases with no gene match: 9. Germline-derived CDR1 and CDR2 are DFQATT and SNEGSKA (reference sequence). The CDR3 contains 15 residues. The CDR3 loop reads CSASPLAEIQETQYF. For the CDR3, the DNA is TGCAGTGCTAGTCCTCTAGCGGAGATACAAGAGACCCAGTACTTC.

Written as DNA, the CDR3 is TGTGCCAGCAGCCAGTTGTCTCGTCCAACTAATGAAAAACTGTTTTTT. Translating it yields CASSQLSRPTNEKLFF. The genes are TRBV14 and TRBJ1-4, with D uncertain. The V end was cut by 3 bases, the J end by 0 bases, with 11 bases between. CDR1 and CDR2 from the germline V gene are SGHDN and FVKESK. The CDR3 extends over 16 amino acids.

This rearrangement joins TRBV20-1 to TRBJ2-5; TRBD1 agrees at 8 bases. The CDR3 extends over 14 amino acids. Trimming at V came to 3 bases and at J to 5 bases, leaving 8 bases not matched to a gene. Looked up from germline, CDR1 is DFQATT and CDR2 is SNEGSKA (reference sequence). CDR3 coding DNA: TGCAGTGCTAGTATCCCGTGGACAGGGGAGACCCAGTACTTC. Translation gives CSASIPWTGETQYF.

J is TRBJ2-1 and V is TRBV19, with a weak D call TRBD1 (6 bases). CDR1 is LNHDA and CDR2 is SQIVND in the germline V gene (reference sequence). V lost 6 bases to trimming and J lost 6 bases, with 24 bases between them. This CDR3 spans 17 amino acids. The CDR3 DNA sequence: TGTGCCAGTAGCGGTATAGGGACAAAGTTTCTTGGCAATGAGCAGTTCTTC. Translating it yields CASSGIGTKFLGNEQFF.

The rearrangement joins TRBV2 to TRBJ2-7, with 7 bases fitting TRBD1. V was clipped by 1 base and J by 3 bases; unmatched bases: 3. This CDR3 has 14 residues. CDR1 is SNHLY, CDR2 FYNNEI, per germline. This chain's CDR3 is CASSEGGQLYEQYF. As DNA, the CDR3 is TGTGCCAGCAGTGAAGGGGGACAGCTCTACGAGCAGTACTTC. Variable domain in full (rest from reference TRBV2 and TRBJ2-7): EPEVTQTPSHQVTQMGQEVILRCVPISNHLYFYWYRQILGQKVEFLVSFYNNEISEKSEIFDDQFSVERPDGSNFTLKIRSTKLEDSAMYFCASSEGGQLYEQYFGPGTRLTVT.